The clone carrying this T cell receptor beta chain was recorded a few times. A second PCR, run for about 7 to 12 cycles, used a sample-barcoded 5' primer plus a J-beta primer mix. Researchers report that a template-switch adaptor with 12 random nucleotides tagged each cDNA molecule. Each CDR3 protein gets one entry after TCRdb re-called the 5' RACE reads with MiXCR. Among 1.5 million to 2 million distinct CDR3 sequences listed, 28% were seen once. The CDR3 is 13 residues long. V shed 11 bases and J shed 2 bases, with 16 bases lying between them. Germline CDR1 is ENHRY and CDR2 is SYGVKD. The data were obtained in a study of blood T cells in healthy people across ages.

The TCR originated in a woman in her twenties or thirties in good health. The sample consisted of blood. The chain is built from TRBV10-3 and TRBJ2-7, with D possibly TRBD1 on 6 matching bases. Here the CDR3 DNA reads TGTGCCCTGTCGACAGGTTCGCCCTACGAGCAGTACTTC. This gives the protein CALSTGSPYEQYF.